This TCR beta chain was sequenced in a study of blood T cell repertoires in COVID-19. On the study more broadly: Samples came from the United States, Italy and Spain, spanning acute and convalescent COVID-19. Sources were T cells, B-cell-depleted T cells, or PBMCs; the material itself was cDNA or gDNA.

The CDR3 totals 14 residues. V lost 0 bases, J lost 7 bases, and 9 bases lay in between. The germline V gene encodes CDR1 MNHEY and CDR2 SMNVEV (reference sequence). Original processing methods: Reference gene primer amplification yielded estimated nucleated cell counts. The table came from immunoSEQ multiplex PCR; TCRdb's copy has only in-frame clones and leaves some out. That table gives V, J and clone size, and the DNA gave D and trimming. This table holds 95,000 to 120,000 clones, 70% to 90% found once. The chain joins TRBV27 to TRBJ1-4; a possible D gene is TRBD1 (6 bases). Sequencing used peripheral blood. This sequence was found in a woman between 50 and 59 years old with acute or convalescent COVID-19. The CDR3 loop reads CASSLSRGGEKLFF. Here the CDR3 DNA reads TGTGCCAGCAGTTTATCCAGGGGTGGTGAAAAACTGTTTTTT.